These 27 T cell receptor beta chains share one sample of origin, sequenced in a study of cytomegalovirus exposure and HLA in healthy donors. Primers: 60 Vbeta forward and 13 Jbeta reverse. The assay was immunoSEQ multiplex PCR, and TCRdb's table has in-frame clones only and misses some. Of roughly 92,000 clones in the sample, 81% were seen once. Sequencing was performed on PBMCs. These receptors all come from a woman in her 70s in good health and CMV-seropositive.

The genes are TRBV19 and TRBJ1-2; no firm D call. The CDR3 totals 12 residues. Germline V gene lookup returns CDR1 LNHDA and CDR2 SQIVND (reference sequence). V was pared by 1 base and J by 8 bases, with 8 bases between. The CDR3 sequence: CASSIAQRGYTF. The DNA of the CDR3 is TGTGCCAGTAGTATAGCCCAGCGCGGCTACACCTTC.

The chain links TRBV19 to TRBJ1-4, with 9 bases that match TRBD1. The J segment lost 11 bases and the V segment lost 5 bases, leaving 9 bases of the junction unmatched. The CDR3 totals 14 residues. Germline V CDR1 and CDR2: LNHDA, SQIVND (reference sequence). The CDR3 loop reads CASSSGQGFQKLFF. For the CDR3, the DNA is TGTGCCAGTAGTTCGGGACAGGGATTTCAGAAACTGTTTTTT.

The V call is TRBV21-1, the J call TRBJ1-2; no DNA check was done on the table's D call, TRBD1. TRBV21-1 is annotated as a pseudogene. CDR3 length: 15 residues. CDR3 sequence reads: CASRYPGTETNGYTF. The DNA for the CDR3 is TGTGCCAGCAGATATCCCGGGACAGAAACAAATGGCTACACCTTC.

The chain recombines TRBV19 with TRBJ1-2, with TRBD1 as a possible D gene (5 bases). Germline assignment: CDR1 LNHDA and CDR2 SQIVND (reference sequence). V shed 4 bases and J shed 6 bases, with 18 bases lying between them. This CDR3 comprises 15 residues. The CDR3 loop reads CASSTPGRADHGYTF. The CDR3 region has the DNA TGTGCCAGTAGTACCCCAGGGAGGGCTGATCATGGCTACACCTTC.

In its sample, this clone was seen once. The chain links TRBV7-2 to TRBJ1-1, with D unresolved. The CDR3 sequence is 13 residues long. Trimming shortened V by 6 bases and J by 4 bases, and 12 bases separated the two germline ends. CDR1 is SGHTA and CDR2 is FQGNSA in the germline V gene. The CDR3 nucleotides are TGTGCCAGCAGACTAACAGCGGGCACTGAAGCTTTCTTT. Protein product: CASRLTAGTEAFF.

This clone was seen once. The chain couples TRBV15 to TRBJ2-5, with TRBD2 matching over 7 bases. V dropped 4 bases and J dropped 1; count of bases not matched to a gene: 6. The CDR3 loop spans 15 amino acids. CDR1 and CDR2 from the germline V gene are LNHNV and YYDKDF (reference sequence). In nucleotides, the CDR3 is TGTGCCACCAGCACCCAACTAGCGCCCCAAGAGACCCAGTACTTC. Its protein is CATSTQLAPQETQYF.

The chain joins TRBV30 to TRBJ2-1; D may be TRBD2 (5 bases). CDR3 length: 14 amino acids. Germline V CDR1 and CDR2: GTSNPN, SVGIG (reference sequence). V dropped 7 bases and J dropped 4 bases, with 17 bases sitting between them. CDR3 amino acids: CAYQAASWYNEQFF. In DNA, the CDR3 is TGTGCCTACCAAGCGGCATCCTGGTACAATGAGCAGTTCTTC.

A single count supports this clone. The rearrangement joins TRBV27 to TRBJ2-3, with 9 bases aligning to TRBD2. V lost 5 bases to trimming and J lost 2 bases; unmatched junction nucleotides: 5. This CDR3 contains 15 residues. Germline CDR1 MNHEY, CDR2 SMNVEV (reference sequence). As DNA, the CDR3 is TGTGCCAGCAGTCCGTTAGCGGGAGTCACAGATACGCAGTATTTT. Protein product: CASSPLAGVTDTQYF.

The V call is TRBV27, the J call TRBJ2-5, with 11 bases matching TRBD1. The tail of the sequence fits TRBJ2-7 better, so the J call may be wrong. There are 15 residues in the CDR3. Germline-derived CDR1 and CDR2 are MNHEY and SMNVEV (reference sequence). DNA for the CDR3: TGTGCCAGCAGTTCTGGGACAGGGGGCTCCTACGAGCAGTACTTC. This sequence encodes CASSSGTGGSYEQYF.

As to this clone: An end of the junction does not agree with germline; a read error may underlie this. The CDR3 is CASGQGRPHF. The CDR3 DNA is TGTGCCAGCGGACAGGGGAGGCCGCACTTC. The genes are TRBV28 and TRBJ2-7, with 9 bases identical to TRBD1. The CDR3 loop spans 10 amino acids. From germline, CDR1 is MDHEN and CDR2 SYDVKM.

This clone was picked up one time. V is TRBV11-2 and J is TRBJ1-4, with 7 bases lining up with TRBD1. This CDR3 is 17 amino acids long. Germline CDR1 and CDR2: SGHAT and FQNNGV. V gave up 2 bases and J gave up 1 base; unmatched junction bases: 7. The CDR3 sequence: CASSLHPPGGTNEKLFF. CDR3 sequence (DNA): TGTGCCAGCAGCTTACACCCCCCAGGGGGAACTAATGAAAAACTGTTTTTT.

The CDR3 reads CASSPALADLTGELFF. CDR3 bases: TGTGCCAGCTCACCAGCACTAGCGGACTTAACCGGGGAGCTGTTTTTT. J is TRBJ2-2 and V is TRBV18; 8 bases agree with TRBD2. The CDR3 runs 16 residues. Germline-derived CDR1 and CDR2 are KGHSH and LQKENI. With 2 bases clipped from V and 5 bases from J, the junction kept 7 bases outside the gene matches.

The chain uses TRBV7-3 and TRBJ2-3, with D uncertain. The CDR3 is 17 amino acids. V shed 5 bases and J shed 1 base, with 19 bases lying between them. CDR1 and CDR2 from the germline V gene are SGHTA and FQGTGA. The CDR3: CASSPVSGPYGTDTQYF. The CDR3 nucleotides are TGTGCCAGCAGCCCCGTTTCAGGCCCGTACGGCACAGATACGCAGTATTTT.

The chain is built from TRBV6-5 and TRBJ2-2; 7 nucleotides align to TRBD1. The germline V gene encodes CDR1 MNHEY and CDR2 SVGAGI. V was clipped by 10 bases and J by 2 bases; unmatched bases: 10. The CDR3 totals 15 residues. This chain's CDR3 is CATQQGSPNTGELFF. CDR3 in DNA: TGTGCCACCCAACAGGGGTCCCCCAACACCGGGGAGCTGTTTTTT.

This clone has a handful of counts. The chain combines TRBV25-1 with TRBJ2-5, with D possibly being TRBD2 (7 bases). CDR1 and CDR2 from the germline V gene are MGHDK and SYGVNS. This CDR3 is 18 amino acids long. Trimming took 4 bases from V and 1 from J, leaving 22 bases between them. CDR3 in DNA: TGTGCCAGCAGTGTTACCTGGGGGCCTAGCGGCTCCCAAGAGACCCAGTACTTC. This sequence encodes CASSVTWGPSGSQETQYF.

This clone was seen a handful of times. The chain uses TRBV28 and TRBJ2-5; 7 bases agree with TRBD2. This CDR3 region has 15 residues. Germline CDR1 MDHEN, CDR2 SYDVKM. Losses at the gene ends were 5 bases for V and 4 bases for J; bases not matched to a gene: 10. The CDR3 nucleotides read TGTGCCAGCAGTCCTAGAGGGAGGGCCTCAGAGACCCAGTACTTC. Translated, it gives CASSPRGRASETQYF.

The chain has TRBV7-8 and TRBJ2-5; 7 bases are a match to TRBD1. The CDR3 covers 13 residues. Germline CDR1 reads SGHVS; CDR2 reads FQNEAQ. Germline trimming cut 0 bases from V and 11 bases from J; bases unmatched to any gene: 6. DNA of the CDR3: TGTGCCAGCAGCTTAGCTGGGACAGAAGAGCAGTACTTC. Its protein product is CASSLAGTEEQYF.

The chain combines TRBV6-5 with TRBJ1-1; 8 positions agree with TRBD1. The CDR3 extends over 13 amino acids. CDR1 and CDR2 (germline): MNHEY, SVGAGI. With V trimmed by 2 bases and J by 6 bases, 2 bases remained unmatched. The CDR3 coding sequence is TGTGCCAGCAGTTACCTGACAGGGGCTGAAGCTTTCTTT. Translating gives CASSYLTGAEAFF.

The CDR3 sequence is CASSPNRGRYEQYF. The CDR3 nucleotides are TGTGCCAGCAGCCCCAACAGGGGGCGGTACGAGCAGTACTTC. The rearrangement uses TRBV7-2 and TRBJ2-7; 9 bases are a match to TRBD1. CDR3 length: 14 amino acids. Trimming took 5 bases from V and 4 from J; bases not matched to a gene: 6. Germline CDR1 is SGHTA and CDR2 is FQGNSA.

This sequence joins TRBV25-1 and TRBJ2-1, with 11 bases that match TRBD1. This CDR3 spans 14 amino acids. V lost 4 bases and J lost 8; bases outside the gene matches: 4. CDR1 is MGHDK and CDR2 is SYGVNS in the germline V gene. CDR3 residues: CASSGTGGSDEQFF. CDR3 nucleotide sequence: TGTGCCAGCAGTGGGACAGGGGGCAGCGATGAGCAGTTCTTC.

V usage is TRBV27 and J usage is TRBJ2-3; tentatively, D is TRBD1 (6 bases). Germline assignment: CDR1 MNHEY and CDR2 SMNVEV (reference sequence). CDR3 size: 15 residues. Trimming removed 6 bases from V and 1 base from J, with 14 bases in between. Written as DNA, the CDR3 is TGTGCCAGCAGCTGGGACAAATCACGCACAGATACGCAGTATTTT. Encoded protein: CASSWDKSRTDTQYF.

The chain couples TRBV19 to TRBJ2-7, with 8 bases lining up with TRBD2. CDR1 LNHDA and CDR2 SQIVND come from the germline V gene (reference sequence). CDR3 size: 14 residues. The V and J ends lost 6 bases and 7 bases, in that order; junction bases with no gene match: 11. CDR3 DNA: TGTGCCAGTAGAAATACGGGAGGGCCTGGTGAGCAGTACTTC. This codes for CASRNTGGPGEQYF.

This clone was recorded only once. This chain uses TRBV7-2 with TRBJ2-5, with a possible D match to TRBD2 (6 bases). The CDR3 length is 15 residues. The germline V gene encodes CDR1 SGHTA and CDR2 FQGNSA. V was clipped by 5 bases and J by 4 bases, with 17 bases between them. Here the CDR3 reads CASSPQKRRGETQYF. CDR3 nucleotide sequence: TGTGCCAGCAGCCCACAAAAGCGGAGGGGAGAGACCCAGTACTTC. Full variable domain (outside the CDR3, taken from reference TRBV7-2 and TRBJ2-5): GAGVSQSPSNKVTEKGKDVELRCDPISGHTALYWYRQSLGQGLEFLIYFQGNSAPDKSGLPSDRFSAERTGGSVSTLTIQRTQQEDSAVYLCASSPQKRRGETQYFGPGTRLLVL.

This chain connects TRBV28 to TRBJ1-4; D gene unclear. This CDR3 contains 10 residues. Germline-derived CDR1 and CDR2 are MDHEN and SYDVKM. Trimming left V 5 bases short and J 14 bases short, with 9 bases between. The CDR3 DNA follows: TGTGCCAGCAGTGGGCATTTGCTGTTTTTT. It codes for CASSGHLLFF.

The gene calls are TRBV11-2 and TRBJ2-7; 9 bases are shared with TRBD2. The J segment lost 2 bases and the V segment lost 5 bases, leaving 10 bases of the junction unmatched. The CDR3 totals 16 residues. The germline V gene has CDR1 SGHAT and CDR2 FQNNGV. The CDR3 bases are TGTGCCAGCAGCCCGGCTATAGCGGGAGTCACCTACGAGCAGTACTTC. Translating it yields CASSPAIAGVTYEQYF.

As concerns this clone: An end of the junction differs from the germline gene, which may be a read error. This rearrangement joins TRBV7-9 to TRBJ2-6; D perhaps matches TRBD1 (5 bases). Germline CDR1 SEHNR, CDR2 FQNEAQ (reference sequence). The CDR3 has 18 amino acids. The DNA of the CDR3 is TGTTCCAGCAGCTTTTCCACCACCCAGGGTGCTGGGGCCAACGTCCTGACTTTC. This sequence encodes CSSSFSTTQGAGANVLTF.

This clone has more than one count but fewer than ten. Other DNA sequences from this sample encode an identical CDR3 as well. The rearrangement links TRBV11-3 to TRBJ1-1; D ambiguous. Looked up from germline, CDR1 is SGHNT and CDR2 is YENEEA. The V end lost 1 base, the J end lost 1 base, and 4 bases lay between the germline ends. This CDR3 is 13 amino acids long. The CDR3 region has the DNA TGTGCCAGCAGCTTAGTTCGGAACACTGAAGCTTTCTTT. Encoded protein: CASSLVRNTEAFF. Drawing the rest from reference TRBV11-3 and TRBJ1-1, the complete variable domain is EAGVVQSPRYKIIEKKQPVAFWCNPISGHNTLYWYLQNLGQGPELLIRYENEEAVDDSQLPKDRFSAERLKGVDSTLKIQPAELGDSAVYLCASSLVRNTEAFFGQGTRLTVV.